A selection of T cell receptor beta chains follows, all from one sample in a study of blood T cell repertoires in COVID-19. Clones were sequenced by immunoSEQ multiplex PCR, and TCRdb holds only the in-frame ones, with some missing. The profile shows 300,000 to 350,000 clones, around 87% of them singletons. Sequencing used peripheral blood. Receptor source: a woman aged 40 to 49 with COVID-19, enrolled during active disease. CDR3s include the opening cysteine and the closing phenylalanine or tryptophan. Each record gives: J gene, clone size, V gene, D gene, CDR3 DNA, CDR3 protein. The D gene is left open where the match is weak. Clone size is given for some rows only: seen once, a few or many times, or a class if the clone is expanded.

J gene: TRBJ1-3
clone size: NA
V gene: TRBV28
D gene: TRBD1
CDR3 DNA: TGTGCCAGCAGAGAGCAGACAGGGGTAGAAAACACCATATATTTT
CDR3 protein: CASREQTGVENTIYF

J gene: TRBJ2-1
clone size: NA
V gene: TRBV5-1
D gene: NA
CDR3 DNA: TGCGCCAGCAGCTTGGCCCGGGGGGCTATTTACAATGAGCAGTTCTTC
CDR3 protein: CASSLARGAIYNEQFF

J gene: TRBJ1-4
clone size: once
V gene: TRBV18
D gene: TRBD1
CDR3 DNA: TGTGCCAGCTCACGGGACAGGCATGAAAAACTGTTTTTT
CDR3 protein: CASSRDRHEKLFF

J gene: TRBJ2-3
clone size: once
V gene: TRBV28
D gene: TRBD1
CDR3 DNA: TGTGCCAGCGGACAGGGATCGAGAGATACGCAGTATTTT
CDR3 protein: CASGQGSRDTQYF

J gene: TRBJ1-6
clone size: NA
V gene: TRBV4-3
D gene: NA
CDR3 DNA: TGCGCCAGCAGCCAAGTCATAGGAGCGAATTCACCCCTCCACTTT
CDR3 protein: CASSQVIGANSPLHF

J gene: TRBJ2-1
clone size: NA
V gene: TRBV18
D gene: NA
CDR3 DNA: TGTGCCAGCTCACTCGGCAATGAGCAGTTCTTC
CDR3 protein: CASSLGNEQFF

J gene: TRBJ2-7
clone size: once
V gene: TRBV2
D gene: NA
CDR3 DNA: TGTGCCAGCAGTGAAGCGCAGTCCTACGAGCAGTACTTC
CDR3 protein: CASSEAQSYEQYF

J gene: TRBJ1-1
clone size: NA
V gene: TRBV28
D gene: NA
CDR3 DNA: TGTGCCAGCAGTCCACTCACCATGGACATTATCGCGGCGACCTCTGAAGCTTTCTTT
CDR3 protein: CASSPLTMDIIAATSEAFF

J gene: TRBJ1-5
clone size: NA
V gene: TRBV14
D gene: NA
CDR3 DNA: TGTGCCAGCAGCCAAGAAAGCTTTCAGCCCCAGCATTTT
CDR3 protein: CASSQESFQPQHF

J gene: TRBJ2-1
clone size: NA
V gene: TRBV7-2
D gene: TRBD2
CDR3 DNA: TGTGCCAGCAGCTTGGGGGGAGGGGTTAGGCACAATGAGCAGTTCTTC
CDR3 protein: CASSLGGGVRHNEQFF

J gene: TRBJ1-1
clone size: NA
V gene: TRBV30
D gene: NA
CDR3 DNA: TGTGCCTGGAGTACACATCAGGACACTGAAGCTTTCTTT
CDR3 protein: CAWSTHQDTEAFF

J gene: TRBJ2-7
clone size: NA
V gene: TRBV7-8
D gene: NA
CDR3 DNA: TGTGCCAGCAGCTTGGGACACAGGGACTACGAGCAGTACTTC
CDR3 protein: CASSLGHRDYEQYF

J gene: TRBJ2-1
clone size: NA
V gene: TRBV27
D gene: NA
CDR3 DNA: TGTGCCAGCAGTCCTCGGACAGATAGAGGGGACAATGAGCAGTTCTTC
CDR3 protein: CASSPRTDRGDNEQFF

J gene: TRBJ2-7
clone size: NA
V gene: TRBV9
D gene: TRBD2
CDR3 DNA: TGTGCCAGCAGCGTAGCGGGGGGTCCCTACGAGCAGTACTTC
CDR3 protein: CASSVAGGPYEQYF

J gene: TRBJ2-5
clone size: NA
V gene: TRBV7-2
D gene: NA
CDR3 DNA: TGTGCCAGCAGCGCGAATTTACTAGTTCAACAGACCCAGTACTTC
CDR3 protein: CASSANLLVQQTQYF

J gene: TRBJ2-7
clone size: NA
V gene: TRBV28
D gene: NA
CDR3 DNA: TGTGCCAGCAGTACGTCACTGACTCTCTGGAGCGAGCAGTACTTC
CDR3 protein: CASSTSLTLWSEQYF

J gene: TRBJ2-1
clone size: NA
V gene: TRBV11-2
D gene: TRBD2
CDR3 DNA: TGTGCCAGCAGCTTAGTGGGAGGGAGTTACAATGAGCAGTTCTTC
CDR3 protein: CASSLVGGSYNEQFF

J gene: TRBJ2-3
clone size: once
V gene: TRBV5-1
D gene: NA
CDR3 DNA: TGCGCCAGCAGCTTGACTCAAGATACGCAGTATTTT
CDR3 protein: CASSLTQDTQYF

J gene: TRBJ2-7
clone size: few
V gene: TRBV5-6
D gene: TRBD1
CDR3 DNA: TGTGCCAGCAGCCTTCTGACAGGGCTCCTAACCTACGAGCAGTACTTC
CDR3 protein: CASSLLTGLLTYEQYF

J gene: TRBJ2-2
clone size: NA
V gene: TRBV5-1
D gene: NA
CDR3 DNA: TGCGCCAGCAGCCCCTCAAGGGGGGGGTACACCGGGGAGCTGTTTTTT
CDR3 protein: CASSPSRGGYTGELFF